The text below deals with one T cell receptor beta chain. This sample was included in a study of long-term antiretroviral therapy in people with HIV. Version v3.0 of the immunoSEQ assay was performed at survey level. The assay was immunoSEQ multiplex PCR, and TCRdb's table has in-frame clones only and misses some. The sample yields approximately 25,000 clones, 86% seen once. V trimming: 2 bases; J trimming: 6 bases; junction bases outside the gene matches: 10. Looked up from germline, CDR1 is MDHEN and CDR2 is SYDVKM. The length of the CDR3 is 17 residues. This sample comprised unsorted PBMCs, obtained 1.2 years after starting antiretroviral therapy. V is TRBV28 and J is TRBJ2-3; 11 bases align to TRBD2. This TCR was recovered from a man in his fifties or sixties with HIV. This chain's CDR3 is CASSLGASGGIADTQYF. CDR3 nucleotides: TGTGCCAGCAGTTTAGGCGCTAGCGGGGGGATTGCGGATACGCAGTATTTT.